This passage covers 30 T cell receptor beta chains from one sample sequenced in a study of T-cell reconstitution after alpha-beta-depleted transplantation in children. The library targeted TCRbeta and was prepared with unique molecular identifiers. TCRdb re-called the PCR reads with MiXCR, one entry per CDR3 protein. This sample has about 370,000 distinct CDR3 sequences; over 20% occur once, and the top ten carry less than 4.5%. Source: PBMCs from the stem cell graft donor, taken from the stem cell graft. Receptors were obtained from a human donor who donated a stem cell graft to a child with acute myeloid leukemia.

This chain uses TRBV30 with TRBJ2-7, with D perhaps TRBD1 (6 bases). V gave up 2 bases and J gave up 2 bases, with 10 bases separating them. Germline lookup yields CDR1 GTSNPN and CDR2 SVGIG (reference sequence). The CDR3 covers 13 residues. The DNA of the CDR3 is TGTGCCTGGAGTAAGGGGGAGACCTACGAGCAGTACTTC. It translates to CAWSKGETYEQYF. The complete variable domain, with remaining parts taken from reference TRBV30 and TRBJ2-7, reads SQTIHQWPATLVQPVGSPLSLECTVEGTSNPNLYWYRQAAGRGLQLLFYSVGIGQISSEVPQNLSASRPQDRQFILSSKKLLLSDSGFYLCAWSKGETYEQYFGPGTRLTVT.

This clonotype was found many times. CDR3 protein: CSATSGNYEQYF. CDR3 nucleotide sequence: TGCAGCGCTACTAGCGGGAACTACGAGCAGTACTTC. The rearrangement uses TRBV29-1 and TRBJ2-7; TRBD2 aligns across 10 bases. This CDR3 spans 12 amino acids. J lost 3 bases, V lost 7 bases, and 3 bases had no gene match. Per the germline V gene, CDR1 is SQVTM and CDR2 is ANQGSEA.

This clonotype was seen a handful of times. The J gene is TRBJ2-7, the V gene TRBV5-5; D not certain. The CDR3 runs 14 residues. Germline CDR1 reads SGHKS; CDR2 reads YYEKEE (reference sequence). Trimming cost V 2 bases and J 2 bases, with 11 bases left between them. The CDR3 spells CASSFSQPPYEQYF. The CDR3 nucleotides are TGTGCCAGCAGCTTCTCCCAGCCGCCCTACGAGCAGTACTTC.

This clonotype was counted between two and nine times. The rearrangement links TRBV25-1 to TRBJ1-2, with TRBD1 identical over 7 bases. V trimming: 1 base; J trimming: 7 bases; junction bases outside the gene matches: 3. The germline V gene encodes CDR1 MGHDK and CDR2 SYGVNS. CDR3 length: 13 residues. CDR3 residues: CASSESAGGGYTF. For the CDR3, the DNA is TGTGCCAGCAGTGAATCCGCAGGGGGTGGCTACACCTTC.

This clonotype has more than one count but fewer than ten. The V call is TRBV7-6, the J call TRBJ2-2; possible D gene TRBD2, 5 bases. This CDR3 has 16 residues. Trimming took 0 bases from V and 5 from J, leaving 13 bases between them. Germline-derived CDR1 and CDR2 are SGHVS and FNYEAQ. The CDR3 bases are TGTGCCAGCAGCTTAGCGGCAAGCGGAAGGACCGGGGAGCTGTTTTTT. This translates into CASSLAASGRTGELFF. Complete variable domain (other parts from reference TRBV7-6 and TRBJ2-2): GAGVSQSPRYKVTKRGQDVALRCDPISGHVSLYWYRQALGQGPEFLTYFNYEAQQDKSGLPNDRFSAERPEGSISTLTIQRTEQRDSAMYRCASSLAASGRTGELFFGEGSRLTVL.

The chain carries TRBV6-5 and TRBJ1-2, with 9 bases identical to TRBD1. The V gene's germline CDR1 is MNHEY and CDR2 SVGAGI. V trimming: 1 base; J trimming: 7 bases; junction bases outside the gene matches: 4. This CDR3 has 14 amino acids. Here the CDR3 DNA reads TGTGCCAGCAGTTACTTACAGGGGGCTCGTGGCTACACCTTC. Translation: CASSYLQGARGYTF.

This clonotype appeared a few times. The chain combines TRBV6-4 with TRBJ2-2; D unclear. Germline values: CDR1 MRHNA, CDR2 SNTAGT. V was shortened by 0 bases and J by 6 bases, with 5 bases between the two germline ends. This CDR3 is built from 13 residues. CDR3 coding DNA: TGTGCCAGCAGTGACTCGGCTCCCGGGGAGCTGTTTTTT. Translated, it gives CASSDSAPGELFF.

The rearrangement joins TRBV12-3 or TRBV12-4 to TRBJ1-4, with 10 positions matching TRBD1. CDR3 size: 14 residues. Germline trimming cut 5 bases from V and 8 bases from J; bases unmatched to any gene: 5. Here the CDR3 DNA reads TGTGCCAGCAGTCTGGACAGGGGGAACGAAAAACTGTTTTTT. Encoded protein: CASSLDRGNEKLFF.

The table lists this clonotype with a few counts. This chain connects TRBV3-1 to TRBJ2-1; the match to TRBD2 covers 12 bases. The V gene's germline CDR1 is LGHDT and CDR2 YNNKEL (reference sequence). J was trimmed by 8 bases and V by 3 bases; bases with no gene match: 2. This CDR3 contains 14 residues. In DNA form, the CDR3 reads TGTGCCAGCAGCCACGGGACTAGCGGGCATGAGCAGTTCTTC. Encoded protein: CASSHGTSGHEQFF.

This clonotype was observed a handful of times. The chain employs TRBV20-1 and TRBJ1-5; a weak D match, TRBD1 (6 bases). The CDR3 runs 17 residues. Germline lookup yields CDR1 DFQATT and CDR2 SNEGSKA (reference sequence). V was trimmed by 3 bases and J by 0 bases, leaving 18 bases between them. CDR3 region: CSARGSRGPYSNQPQHF. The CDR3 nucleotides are TGCAGTGCTAGGGGGTCCCGGGGGCCATATAGCAATCAGCCCCAGCATTTT.

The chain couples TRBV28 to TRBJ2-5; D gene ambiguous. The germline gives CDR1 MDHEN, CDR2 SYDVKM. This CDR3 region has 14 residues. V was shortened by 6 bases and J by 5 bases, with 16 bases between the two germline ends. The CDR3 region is CASSESWVQETQYF. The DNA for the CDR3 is TGTGCCAGCAGCGAATCCTGGGTACAGGAGACCCAGTACTTC.

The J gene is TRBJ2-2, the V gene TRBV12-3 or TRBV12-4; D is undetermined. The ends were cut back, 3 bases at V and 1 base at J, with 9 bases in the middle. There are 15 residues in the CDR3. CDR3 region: CASSFEQWNTGELFF. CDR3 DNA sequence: TGTGCCAGCAGTTTCGAACAATGGAACACCGGGGAGCTGTTTTTT.

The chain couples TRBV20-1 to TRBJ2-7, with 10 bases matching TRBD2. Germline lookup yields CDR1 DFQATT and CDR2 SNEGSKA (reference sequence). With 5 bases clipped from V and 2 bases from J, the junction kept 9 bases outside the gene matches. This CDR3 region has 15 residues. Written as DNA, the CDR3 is TGCAGTGCTTCCGTGAGCGGGAGGGACACCTACGAGCAGTACTTC. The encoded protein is CSASVSGRDTYEQYF.

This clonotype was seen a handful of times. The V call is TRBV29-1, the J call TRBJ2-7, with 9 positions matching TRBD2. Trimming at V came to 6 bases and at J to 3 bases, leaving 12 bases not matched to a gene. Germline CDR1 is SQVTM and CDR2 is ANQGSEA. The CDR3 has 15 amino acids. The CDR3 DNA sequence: TGCAGCGTGCTAGCGGGACCACCCGTCGGCTACGAGCAGTACTTC. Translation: CSVLAGPPVGYEQYF.

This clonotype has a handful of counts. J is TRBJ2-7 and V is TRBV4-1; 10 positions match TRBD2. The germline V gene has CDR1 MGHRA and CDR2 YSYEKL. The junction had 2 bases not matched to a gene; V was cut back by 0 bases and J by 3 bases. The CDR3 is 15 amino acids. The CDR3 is CASSQEGTSVYEQYF. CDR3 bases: TGCGCCAGCAGCCAAGAAGGGACTAGCGTCTACGAGCAGTACTTC.

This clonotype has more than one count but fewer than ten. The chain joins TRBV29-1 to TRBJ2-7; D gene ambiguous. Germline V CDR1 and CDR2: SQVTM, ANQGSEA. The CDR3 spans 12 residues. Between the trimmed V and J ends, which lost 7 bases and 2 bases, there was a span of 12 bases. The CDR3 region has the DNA TGCAGCGCTCGGGTCGGTCCCTACGAGCAGTACTTC. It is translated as CSARVGPYEQYF.

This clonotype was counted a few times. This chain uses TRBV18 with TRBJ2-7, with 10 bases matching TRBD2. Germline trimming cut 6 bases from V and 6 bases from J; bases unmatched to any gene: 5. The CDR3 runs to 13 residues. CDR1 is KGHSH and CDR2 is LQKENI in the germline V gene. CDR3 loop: CASSNQREGEQYF. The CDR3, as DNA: TGTGCCAGCTCCAACCAGCGGGAGGGCGAGCAGTACTTC.

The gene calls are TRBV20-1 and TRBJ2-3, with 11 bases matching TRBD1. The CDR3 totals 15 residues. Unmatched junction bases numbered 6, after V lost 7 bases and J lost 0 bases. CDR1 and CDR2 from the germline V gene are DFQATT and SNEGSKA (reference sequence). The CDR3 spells CSGRTGGLSTDTQYF. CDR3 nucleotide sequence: TGCAGTGGCAGGACAGGGGGCCTAAGCACAGATACGCAGTATTTT.

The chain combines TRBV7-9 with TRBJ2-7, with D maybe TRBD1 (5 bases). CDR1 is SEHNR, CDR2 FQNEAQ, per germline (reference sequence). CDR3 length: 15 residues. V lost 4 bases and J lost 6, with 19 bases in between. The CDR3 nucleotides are TGTGCCAGCAGCTCGTTCCTCAGGGATGTGAGCGAGCAGTACTTC. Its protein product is CASSSFLRDVSEQYF. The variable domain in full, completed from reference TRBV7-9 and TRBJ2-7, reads DTGVSQNPRHKITKRGQNVTFRCDPISEHNRLYWYRQTLGQGPEFLTYFQNEAQLEKSRLLSDRFSAERPKGSFSTLEIQRTEQGDSAMYLCASSSFLRDVSEQYFGPGTRLTVT.

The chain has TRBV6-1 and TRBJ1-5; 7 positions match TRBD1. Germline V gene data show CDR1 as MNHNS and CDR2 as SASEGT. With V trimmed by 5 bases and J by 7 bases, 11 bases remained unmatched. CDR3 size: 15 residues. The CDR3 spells CASSKDRVRGQPQHF. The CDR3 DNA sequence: TGTGCCAGCAGTAAAGACAGGGTACGAGGGCAGCCCCAGCATTTT.

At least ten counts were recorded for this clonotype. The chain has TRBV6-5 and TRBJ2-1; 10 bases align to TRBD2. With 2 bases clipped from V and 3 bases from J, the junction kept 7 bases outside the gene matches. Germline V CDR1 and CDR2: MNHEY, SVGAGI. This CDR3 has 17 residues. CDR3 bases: TGTGCCAGCAGTTACAGTAGACTAGCGGGTTTCTACAATGAGCAGTTCTTC. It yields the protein CASSYSRLAGFYNEQFF.

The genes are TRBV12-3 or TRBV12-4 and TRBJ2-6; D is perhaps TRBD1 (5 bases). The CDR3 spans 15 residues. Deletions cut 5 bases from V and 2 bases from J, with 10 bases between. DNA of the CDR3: TGTGCCAGCAGTAGGCCAGGGACTGGGGCCAACGTCCTGACTTTC. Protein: CASSRPGTGANVLTF.

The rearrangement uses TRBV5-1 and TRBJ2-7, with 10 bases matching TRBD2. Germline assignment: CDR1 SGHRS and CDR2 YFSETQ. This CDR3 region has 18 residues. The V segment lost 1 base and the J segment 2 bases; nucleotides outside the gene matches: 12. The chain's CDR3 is CASSLRYGLAEPPYEQYF. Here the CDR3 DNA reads TGCGCCAGCAGCTTGAGGTACGGACTAGCGGAACCTCCCTACGAGCAGTACTTC.

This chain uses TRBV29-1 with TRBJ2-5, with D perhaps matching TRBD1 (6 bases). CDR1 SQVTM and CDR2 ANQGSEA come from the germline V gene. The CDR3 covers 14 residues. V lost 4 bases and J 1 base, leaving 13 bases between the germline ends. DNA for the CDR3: TGCAGCGTTGCCTCGACAGGTCTCCAAGAGACCCAGTACTTC. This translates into CSVASTGLQETQYF.

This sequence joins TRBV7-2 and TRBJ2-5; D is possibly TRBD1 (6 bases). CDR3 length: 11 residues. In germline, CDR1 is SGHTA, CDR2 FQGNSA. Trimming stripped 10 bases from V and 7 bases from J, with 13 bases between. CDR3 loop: CANSLGGTQYF. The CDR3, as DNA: TGTGCCAATAGCCTAGGGGGGACCCAGTACTTC.

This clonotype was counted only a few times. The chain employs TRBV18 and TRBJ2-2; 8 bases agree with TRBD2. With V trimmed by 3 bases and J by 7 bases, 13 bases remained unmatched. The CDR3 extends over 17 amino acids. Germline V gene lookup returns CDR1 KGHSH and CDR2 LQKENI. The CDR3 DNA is TGTGCCAGCTCACCGAAAGGTCTAGCGGGCTCGAACGGGGAGCTGTTTTTT. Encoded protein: CASSPKGLAGSNGELFF.

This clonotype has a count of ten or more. Here the CDR3 DNA reads TGTGCCAGCAGCGAACCGGACAGAAGACAAGAGACCCAGTACTTC. Translation: CASSEPDRRQETQYF. The V gene is TRBV7-9, the J gene TRBJ2-5; tentatively, D is TRBD1 (6 bases). The CDR3 sequence is 15 residues long. Trimming pared 5 bases from V and 2 bases from J, leaving 15 bases between. Germline assignment: CDR1 SEHNR and CDR2 FQNEAQ (reference sequence).

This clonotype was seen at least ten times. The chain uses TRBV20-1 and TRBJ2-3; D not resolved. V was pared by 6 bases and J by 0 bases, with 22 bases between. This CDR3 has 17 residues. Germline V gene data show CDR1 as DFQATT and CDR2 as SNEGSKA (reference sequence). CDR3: CSARARLVPRSTDTQYF. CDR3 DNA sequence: TGCAGTGCCCGAGCCCGTCTGGTACCGCGTAGCACAGATACGCAGTATTTT.

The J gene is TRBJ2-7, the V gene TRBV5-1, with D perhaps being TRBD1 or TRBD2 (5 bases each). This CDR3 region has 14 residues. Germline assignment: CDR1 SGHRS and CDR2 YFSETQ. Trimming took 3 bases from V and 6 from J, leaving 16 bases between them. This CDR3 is CASSSGTPLGEQYF. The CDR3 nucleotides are TGCGCCAGCAGCTCGGGGACGCCATTGGGCGAGCAGTACTTC.

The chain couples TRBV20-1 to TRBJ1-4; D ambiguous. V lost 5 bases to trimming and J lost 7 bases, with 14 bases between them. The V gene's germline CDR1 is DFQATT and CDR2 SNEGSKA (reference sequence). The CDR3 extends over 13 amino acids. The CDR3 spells CSALFGPSEKLFF. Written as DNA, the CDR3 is TGCAGTGCTCTATTCGGACCGTCTGAAAAACTGTTTTTT.